This TCR beta chain was obtained from a study of patients and donors after allogeneic stem cell transplantation. TCRdb passed the RT-PCR reads through MiXCR, listing each CDR3 protein once. The repertoire holds over 400,000 distinct CDR3 sequences, 16% seen once, with around 7.9% in the top ten. This clonotype was seen more than once but under ten times. CDR1 is SGHVS, CDR2 FQNEAQ, per germline. V lost 1 base and J lost 1, with 14 bases in between. The CDR3 length is 17 residues. Sequenced: blood, either unsorted or a sorted T cell fraction (not recorded which). The J gene is TRBJ1-5, the V gene TRBV7-8; no clear D. This receptor was identified in a human donor who was either an allogeneic HSCT recipient or a stem cell or donor lymphocyte infusion donor (not recorded which). It is not recorded whose cells these are; they may come from a transplant donor. The CDR3: CASSLGRFGWSNQPQHF. In DNA, the CDR3 is TGTGCCAGCAGCTTAGGACGTTTCGGCTGGAGCAATCAGCCCCAGCATTTT.